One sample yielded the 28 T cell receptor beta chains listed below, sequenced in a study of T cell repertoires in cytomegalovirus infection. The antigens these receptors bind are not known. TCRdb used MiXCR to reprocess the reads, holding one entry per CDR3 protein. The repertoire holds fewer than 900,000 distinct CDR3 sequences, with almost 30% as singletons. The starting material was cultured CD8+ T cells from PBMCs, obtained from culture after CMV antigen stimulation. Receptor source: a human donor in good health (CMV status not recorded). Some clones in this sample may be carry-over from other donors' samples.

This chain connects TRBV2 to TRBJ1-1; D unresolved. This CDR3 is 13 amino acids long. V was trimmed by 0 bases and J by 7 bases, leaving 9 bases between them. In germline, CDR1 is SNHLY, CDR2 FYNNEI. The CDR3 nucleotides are TGTGCCAGCAGTGAAGCGCTTCGGAGTGAAGCTTTCTTT. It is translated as CASSEALRSEAFF.

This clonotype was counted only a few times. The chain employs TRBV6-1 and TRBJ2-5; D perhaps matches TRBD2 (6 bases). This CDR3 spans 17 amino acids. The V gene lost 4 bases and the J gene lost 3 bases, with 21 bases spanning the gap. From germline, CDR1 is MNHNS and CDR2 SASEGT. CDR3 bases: TGTGCCAGCAGTGCTCCTCAGAGGCGCGGGGACGAAGAGACCCAGTACTTC. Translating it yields CASSAPQRRGDEETQYF.

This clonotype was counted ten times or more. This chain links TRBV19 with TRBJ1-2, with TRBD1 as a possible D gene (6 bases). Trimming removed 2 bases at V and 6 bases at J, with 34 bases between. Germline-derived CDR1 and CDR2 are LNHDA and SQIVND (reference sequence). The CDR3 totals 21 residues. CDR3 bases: TGTGCCAGTAGTATATTTCCTGGGGGCAAGTTTACCTCTCGGCGAGTGGATGGCTACACCTTC. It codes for CASSIFPGGKFTSRRVDGYTF.

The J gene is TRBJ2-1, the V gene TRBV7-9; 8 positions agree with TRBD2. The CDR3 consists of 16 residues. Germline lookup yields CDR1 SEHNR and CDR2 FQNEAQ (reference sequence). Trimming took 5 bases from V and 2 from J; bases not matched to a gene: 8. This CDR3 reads CASSHTGGATYNEQFF. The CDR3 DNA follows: TGTGCCAGCAGCCATACGGGGGGGGCTACCTACAATGAGCAGTTCTTC.

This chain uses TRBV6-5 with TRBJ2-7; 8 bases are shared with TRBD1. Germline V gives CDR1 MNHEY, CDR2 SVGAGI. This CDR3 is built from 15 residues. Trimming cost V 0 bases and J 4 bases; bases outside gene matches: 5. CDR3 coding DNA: TGTGCCAGCAGTTACTCTGGACAGGGTGGTTACGAGCAGTACTTC. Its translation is CASSYSGQGGYEQYF.

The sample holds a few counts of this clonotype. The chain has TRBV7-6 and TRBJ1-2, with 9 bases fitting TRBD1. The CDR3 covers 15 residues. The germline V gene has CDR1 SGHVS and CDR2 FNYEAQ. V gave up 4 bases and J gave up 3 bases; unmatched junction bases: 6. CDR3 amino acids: CASSSADRGDYGYTF. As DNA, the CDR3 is TGTGCCAGCAGCTCAGCCGACAGGGGGGACTATGGCTACACCTTC. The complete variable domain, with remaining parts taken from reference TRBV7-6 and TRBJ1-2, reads GAGVSQSPRYKVTKRGQDVALRCDPISGHVSLYWYRQALGQGPEFLTYFNYEAQQDKSGLPNDRFSAERPEGSISTLTIQRTEQRDSAMYRCASSSADRGDYGYTFGSGTRLTVV.

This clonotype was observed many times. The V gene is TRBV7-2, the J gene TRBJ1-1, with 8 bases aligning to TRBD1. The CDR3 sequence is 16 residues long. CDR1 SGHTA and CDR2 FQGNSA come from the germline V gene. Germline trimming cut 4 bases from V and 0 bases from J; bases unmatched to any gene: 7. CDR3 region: CASSWFPGGMNTEAFF. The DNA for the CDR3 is TGTGCCAGCAGCTGGTTCCCAGGGGGCATGAACACTGAAGCTTTCTTT.

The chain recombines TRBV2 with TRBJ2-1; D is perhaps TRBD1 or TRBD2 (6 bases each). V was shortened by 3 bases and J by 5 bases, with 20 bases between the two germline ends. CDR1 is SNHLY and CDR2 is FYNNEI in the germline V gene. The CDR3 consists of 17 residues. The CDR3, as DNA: TGTGCCAGCAGTGATCTCTGGGGGGCCCCACCCGACAATGAGCAGTTCTTC. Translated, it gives CASSDLWGAPPDNEQFF.

CDR3 in DNA: TGTGCCAGCAGTTCCCACTACGAGCAGTACTTC. Its protein product is CASSSHYEQYF. The chain links TRBV27 to TRBJ2-7; no definite D call. The CDR3 length is 11 residues. V dropped 4 bases and J dropped 3 bases, with 4 bases sitting between them. The germline gives CDR1 MNHEY, CDR2 SMNVEV (reference sequence).

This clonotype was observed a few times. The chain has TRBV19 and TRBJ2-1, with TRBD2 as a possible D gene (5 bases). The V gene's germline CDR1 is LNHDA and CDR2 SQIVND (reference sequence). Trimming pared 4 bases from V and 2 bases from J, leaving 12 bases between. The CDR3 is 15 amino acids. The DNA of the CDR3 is TGTGCCAGTAGTAGCGACTACCTTACCTACAATGAGCAGTTCTTC. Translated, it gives CASSSDYLTYNEQFF.

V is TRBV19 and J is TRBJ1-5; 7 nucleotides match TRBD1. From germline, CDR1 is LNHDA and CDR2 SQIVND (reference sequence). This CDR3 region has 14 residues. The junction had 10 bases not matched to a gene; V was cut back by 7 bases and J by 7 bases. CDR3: CASTPWAGGQPQHF. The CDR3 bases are TGTGCCAGTACTCCTTGGGCAGGGGGACAGCCCCAGCATTTT.

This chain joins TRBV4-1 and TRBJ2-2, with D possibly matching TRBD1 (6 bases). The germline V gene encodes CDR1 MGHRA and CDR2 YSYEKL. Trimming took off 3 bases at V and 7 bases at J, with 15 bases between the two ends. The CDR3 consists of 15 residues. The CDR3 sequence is CASSHPGHNFGELFF. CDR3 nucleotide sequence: TGCGCCAGCAGCCACCCGGGACACAACTTCGGGGAGCTGTTTTTT.

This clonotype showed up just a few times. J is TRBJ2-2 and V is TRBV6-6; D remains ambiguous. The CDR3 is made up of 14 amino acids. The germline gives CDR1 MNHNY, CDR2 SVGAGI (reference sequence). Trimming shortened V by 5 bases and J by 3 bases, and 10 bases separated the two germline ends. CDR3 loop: CASSDYMYTGELFF. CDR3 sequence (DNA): TGTGCCAGCAGTGATTATATGTACACCGGGGAGCTGTTTTTT.

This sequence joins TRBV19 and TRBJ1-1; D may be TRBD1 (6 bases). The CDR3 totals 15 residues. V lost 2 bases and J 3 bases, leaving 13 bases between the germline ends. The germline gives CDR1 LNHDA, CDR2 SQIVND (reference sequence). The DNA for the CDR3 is TGTGCCAGTAGTATAACCCCGACAGGCTACACTGAAGCTTTCTTT. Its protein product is CASSITPTGYTEAFF.

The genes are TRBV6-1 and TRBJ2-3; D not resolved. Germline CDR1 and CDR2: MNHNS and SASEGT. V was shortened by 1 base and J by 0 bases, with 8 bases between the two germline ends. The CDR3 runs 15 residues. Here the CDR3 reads CASSEEYPSTDTQYF. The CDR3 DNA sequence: TGTGCCAGCAGTGAAGAGTATCCTAGCACAGATACGCAGTATTTT.

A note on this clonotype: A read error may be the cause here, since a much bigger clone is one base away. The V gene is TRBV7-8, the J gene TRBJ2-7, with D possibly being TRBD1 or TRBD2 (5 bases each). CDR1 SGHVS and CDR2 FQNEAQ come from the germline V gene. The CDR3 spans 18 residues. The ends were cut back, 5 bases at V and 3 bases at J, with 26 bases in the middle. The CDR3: CASSAYGDGGARIYEQYF. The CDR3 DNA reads TGTGCCAGCAGCGCATACGGGGATGGGGGAGCGAGGATCTACGAGCAGTACTTC.

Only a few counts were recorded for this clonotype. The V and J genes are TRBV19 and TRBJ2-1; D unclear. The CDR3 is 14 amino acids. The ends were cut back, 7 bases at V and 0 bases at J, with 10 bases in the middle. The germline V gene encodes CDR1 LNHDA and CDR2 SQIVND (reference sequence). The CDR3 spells CASTSYSSYNEQFF. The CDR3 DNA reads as TGTGCCAGTACGTCCTACAGCTCCTACAATGAGCAGTTCTTC.

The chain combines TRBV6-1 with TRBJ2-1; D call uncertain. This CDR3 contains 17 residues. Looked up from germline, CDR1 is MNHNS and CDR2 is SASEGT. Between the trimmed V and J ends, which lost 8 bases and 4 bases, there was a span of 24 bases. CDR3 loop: CASPPRIPGDHYNEQFF. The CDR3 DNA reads TGTGCCAGCCCCCCTCGGATACCGGGTGACCATTACAATGAGCAGTTCTTC.

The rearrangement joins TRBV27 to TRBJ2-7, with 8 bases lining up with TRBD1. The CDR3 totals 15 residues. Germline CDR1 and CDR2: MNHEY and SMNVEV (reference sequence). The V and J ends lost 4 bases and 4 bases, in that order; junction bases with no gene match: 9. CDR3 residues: CASSSYRGTEYEQYV. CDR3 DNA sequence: TGTGCCAGCAGTTCTTACAGGGGGACGGAATACGAGCAGTACGTC.

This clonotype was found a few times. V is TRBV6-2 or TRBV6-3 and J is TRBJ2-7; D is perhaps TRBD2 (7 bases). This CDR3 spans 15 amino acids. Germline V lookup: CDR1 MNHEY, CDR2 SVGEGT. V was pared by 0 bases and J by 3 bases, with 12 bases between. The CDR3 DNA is TGTGCCAGCAGTTACTCGGGGGGGGCGATCTACGAGCAGTACGTC. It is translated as CASSYSGGAIYEQYV.

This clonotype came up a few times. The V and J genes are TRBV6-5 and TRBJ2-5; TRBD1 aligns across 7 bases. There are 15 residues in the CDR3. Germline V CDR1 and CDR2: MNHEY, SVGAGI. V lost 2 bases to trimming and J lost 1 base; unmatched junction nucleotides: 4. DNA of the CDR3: TGTGCCAGCAGTTACAGGGGGCTCGGCCAAGAGACCCAGTACTTC. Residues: CASSYRGLGQETQYF.

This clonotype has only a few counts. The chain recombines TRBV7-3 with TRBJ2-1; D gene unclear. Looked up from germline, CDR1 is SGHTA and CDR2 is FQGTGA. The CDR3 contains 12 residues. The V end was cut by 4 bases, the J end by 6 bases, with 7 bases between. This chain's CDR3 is CASSYTGNEQFF. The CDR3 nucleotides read TGTGCCAGCAGCTATACGGGCAATGAGCAGTTCTTC.

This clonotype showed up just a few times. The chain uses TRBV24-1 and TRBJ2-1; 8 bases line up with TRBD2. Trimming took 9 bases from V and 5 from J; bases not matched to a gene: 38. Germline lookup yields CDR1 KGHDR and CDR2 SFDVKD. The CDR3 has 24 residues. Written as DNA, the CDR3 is TGTGCCACCCCATTATCCGGGGCCGTCCTCCAAAAATCCCACGGCGGGGGGATTCACAATGAGCAGTTCTTC. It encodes CATPLSGAVLQKSHGGGIHNEQFF.

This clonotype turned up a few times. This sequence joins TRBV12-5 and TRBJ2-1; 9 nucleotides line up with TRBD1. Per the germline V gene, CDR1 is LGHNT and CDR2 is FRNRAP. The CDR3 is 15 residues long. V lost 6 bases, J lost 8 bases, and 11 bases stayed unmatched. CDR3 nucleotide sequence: TGTGCTAGTGGGCAGACCGGGACAGGGACCTATGAGCAGTTCTTC. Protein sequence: CASGQTGTGTYEQFF.

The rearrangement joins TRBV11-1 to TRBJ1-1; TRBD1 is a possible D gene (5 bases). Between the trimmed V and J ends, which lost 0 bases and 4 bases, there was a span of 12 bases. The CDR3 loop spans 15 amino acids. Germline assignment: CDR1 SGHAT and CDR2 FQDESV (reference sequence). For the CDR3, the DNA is TGTGCCAGCAGCTTAGCGCGCAGGGAAGTCACTGAAGCTTTCTTT. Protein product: CASSLARREVTEAFF.

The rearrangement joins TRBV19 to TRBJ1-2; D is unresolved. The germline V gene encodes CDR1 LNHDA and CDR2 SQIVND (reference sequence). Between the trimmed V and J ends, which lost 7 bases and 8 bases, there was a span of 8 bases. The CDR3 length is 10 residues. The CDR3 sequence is CASIGDGYTF. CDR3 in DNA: TGTGCCAGTATTGGAGACGGCTACACCTTC.

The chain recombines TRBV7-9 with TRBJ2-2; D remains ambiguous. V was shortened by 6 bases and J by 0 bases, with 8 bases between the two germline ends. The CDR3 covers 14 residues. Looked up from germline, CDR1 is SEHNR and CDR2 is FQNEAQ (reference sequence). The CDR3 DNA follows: TGTGCCAGCAGTCCCCCAACGAACACCGGGGAGCTGTTTTTT. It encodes CASSPPTNTGELFF.

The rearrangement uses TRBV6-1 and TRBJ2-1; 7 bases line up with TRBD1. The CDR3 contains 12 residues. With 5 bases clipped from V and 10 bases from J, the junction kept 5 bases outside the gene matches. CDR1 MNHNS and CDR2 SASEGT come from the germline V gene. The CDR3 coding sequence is TGTGCCAGCAGTTCAGGACAGGCCGAGCAGTTCTTC. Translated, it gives CASSSGQAEQFF.